This T cell receptor (beta chain) was sequenced during a study of post-analysis software for immune sequencing data. For this clonotype: Antigen specificity is unknown.

Study-wide findings and caveats: The study found significantly lower normalized Chao1 diversity in multiple sclerosis patients than in controls. About five TRBV segments, including TRBV5-6, TRBV5-1 and TRBV20-1, were more frequent in patients than controls.

cDNA libraries for TCR beta contained unique molecular identifiers. In TCRdb, the PCR reads were re-called with MiXCR into one record per CDR3 protein. This sample has 700,000 to 800,000 distinct CDR3 sequences; 25% to 30% occur once, and the top ten carry roughly 0.57%. Germline V gives CDR1 DFQATT, CDR2 SNEGSKA (reference sequence). This CDR3 contains 15 residues. V gave up 6 bases and J gave up 4 bases; unmatched junction bases: 11. The chain combines TRBV20-1 with TRBJ2-2; TRBD1 agrees at 7 bases. The sequence was collected from a girl under 18 with multiple sclerosis. The source material was blood. CDR3 sequence reads: CSASTGARGTGELFF. The CDR3 DNA reads TGCAGTGCGTCAACAGGGGCTAGGGGCACCGGGGAGCTGTTTTTT.